These T cell receptor beta chains were read from a single sample in a study of blood T cells in healthy people across ages. TCRdb redid the calling of the 5' RACE reads with MiXCR, one entry per CDR3 protein. The data show 730,000 or so distinct CDR3 sequences, about 43% seen once. The specimen was blood. The source of these receptors is a man older than 75 in good health. CDR3s include the opening cysteine and the closing phenylalanine or tryptophan. Each record gives: D gene, V gene, clone size, J gene, CDR3 DNA, CDR3 protein. The D gene is left open where the match is weak. Size tells how often a clone was seen (once, few, many) or the class of an expanded clone, and some rows leave it out.

TRBD1	TRBV6-2/TRBV6-3	-	TRBJ2-7	TGTGCCAGCAGAACCGGGACAGGTTCTTCCTACGAGCAGTACTTC	CASRTGTGSSYEQYF
TRBD2	TRBV5-1	-	TRBJ2-1	TGCGCCAGCAGCCTGGAGAGCGGGGGGCACCATGAGCAGTTCTTC	CASSLESGGHHEQFF
TRBD2	TRBV27	few	TRBJ2-3	TGTGCCAGCAGATCTAGCGGAACTCACACAGATACGCAGTATTTT	CASRSSGTHTDTQYF
-	TRBV10-3	-	TRBJ1-1	TGTGCCATCAGGACAGCACCGGGGAACACTGAAGCTTTCTTT	CAIRTAPGNTEAFF
TRBD1	TRBV4-3	many	TRBJ2-7	TGCGCCAGCAGCCGTCAGGCCGGGACAGGGGCCCACGAGCAGTACTTC	CASSRQAGTGAHEQYF
-	TRBV3-1	-	TRBJ2-7	TGTGCCAGCAGCCCCGCCGGGCTAGCCGTTGCCTACGAGCAGTACTTC	CASSPAGLAVAYEQYF
-	TRBV7-9	few	TRBJ2-7	TGTGCCAGCAGCTCAGATCACTACGAGCAGTACTTC	CASSSDHYEQYF
-	TRBV6-2/TRBV6-3	-	TRBJ2-4	TGTGCCAGCCAAGGTCTAGCCAAAAACATTCAGTACTTC	CASQGLAKNIQYF
-	TRBV13	-	TRBJ2-7	TGTGCCAGCAGCTTAGAACCGGGGGCCCCCTACGAGCAGTACTTC	CASSLEPGAPYEQYF
TRBD2	TRBV7-6	few	TRBJ2-5	TGTGCCAGCAGCTTGGCTAGCGGGAGAGAGACCCAGTACTTC	CASSLASGRETQYF
-	TRBV11-2	-	TRBJ2-7	TGTGCCAGCAATCCAGGGAGGGGGAATTCCTACGAGCAGTACTTC	CASNPGRGNSYEQYF
-	TRBV4-3	few	TRBJ2-3	TGCGCCAGCAGCCAAGAGGTGGGCTCCCGATTTATGAATACGCAGTATTTT	CASSQEVGSRFMNTQYF
-	TRBV24-1	-	TRBJ2-3	TGTGCCACCAGTGACCGACCCGCGCAGACAGATACGCAGTATTTT	CATSDRPAQTDTQYF
-	TRBV6-2/TRBV6-3	-	TRBJ2-3	TGTGCCAGCAGCCCCCCCTTACCCACCCCGACAGATACGCAGTATTTT	CASSPPLPTPTDTQYF
-	TRBV7-6	once	TRBJ2-6	TGTGCCAGCAGCTTATTACCAGGGGTCTCTGGGGCCAACGTCCTGACTTTC	CASSLLPGVSGANVLTF
TRBD2	TRBV15	-	TRBJ2-7	TGTGCCACCAGCAGAGATGGGACTAGCGGATACAATGAGCAGTACTTC	CATSRDGTSGYNEQYF
-	TRBV14	-	TRBJ2-6	TGTGCCAGCAGCCGGACCCCTCGGGTGACTGGGGCCAACGTCCTGACTTTC	CASSRTPRVTGANVLTF
TRBD2	TRBV29-1	many	TRBJ2-5	TGCAGCGTCGGGACTAGCGGGGGGCGAGAGACCCAGTACTTC	CSVGTSGGRETQYF
-	TRBV7-2	-	TRBJ2-1	TGTGCCAGCAGCCTCGGGACGGCATGGGGGGTATCCTACAATGAGCAGTTCTTC	CASSLGTAWGVSYNEQFF
-	TRBV6-2/TRBV6-3	-	TRBJ1-1	TGTGCCAGCAGTTACCTGAGTATGAACACTGAAGCTTTCTTT	CASSYLSMNTEAFF
-	TRBV20-1	-	TRBJ2-5	TGCAGTGCTAGACAGGGTCCCCAGTTGGAGACCCAGTACTTC	CSARQGPQLETQYF
-	TRBV27	-	TRBJ1-2	TGTGCCAGCCAGTCAGGGGCCCCTGGCGATGGCTACACCTTC	CASQSGAPGDGYTF
-	TRBV11-3	few	TRBJ2-3	TGTGCCAGCAGCTTAGGGTCTGCTACAGATACGCAGTATTTT	CASSLGSATDTQYF
-	TRBV7-9	-	TRBJ1-4	TGTGCCAGCAGCCCCGGGACAACTAATGAAAAACTGTTTTTT	CASSPGTTNEKLFF
TRBD2	TRBV4-3	many	TRBJ2-3	TGCGCCAGCAGCCCCCGGACTAGCGGATCCACAGATACGCAGTATTTT	CASSPRTSGSTDTQYF
TRBD2	TRBV4-2	-	TRBJ2-3	TGTGCCAGCAGCCTAGAGAATAGCGGGGGGTGGGGCACAGATACGCAGTATTTT	CASSLENSGGWGTDTQYF
-	TRBV27	few	TRBJ2-7	TGTGCCAGCAGTTTAACGCCGGACAGATTCCGGGAGCAGTACTTC	CASSLTPDRFREQYF
-	TRBV7-2	-	TRBJ2-1	TGTGCCAGCAGCAGTGGACGAGCGGGCCTAACCTACAATGAGCAGTTCTTC	CASSSGRAGLTYNEQFF
-	TRBV12-3/TRBV12-4	-	TRBJ2-2	TGTGCCAGCAATATAAGGAACACCGGGGAGCTGTTTTTT	CASNIRNTGELFF
TRBD1	TRBV18	-	TRBJ2-7	TGTGCCAGCTCAGCGGCAGGGGGTCTCTACGAGCAGTACTTC	CASSAAGGLYEQYF
-	TRBV7-2	-	TRBJ2-7	TGTGCCAGCAGCTTAGGTGGTACAGCCAGCTCCTACGAGCAGTACTTC	CASSLGGTASSYEQYF
-	TRBV11-2	few	TRBJ2-3	TGTGCCAGCAGCCATGCCGCGGGCACAGATACGCAGTATTTT	CASSHAAGTDTQYF
TRBD1	TRBV6-2/TRBV6-3	-	TRBJ2-5	TGTGCCAGCAGTTCGGTAAAGAGGACAGGGGGTCCGGAGACCCAGTACTTC	CASSSVKRTGGPETQYF
-	TRBV7-6	-	TRBJ1-4	TGTGTCAGCAGCCGATCGGGACCTAATGAAAAACTGTTTTTT	CVSSRSGPNEKLFF
-	TRBV5-1	-	TRBJ2-1	TGCGCCAGCAGCTTGCGCAGCAACACCTACAATGAGCAGTTCTTC	CASSLRSNTYNEQFF
-	TRBV5-5	few	TRBJ2-1	TGTGCCAGCAGCCCCCATTCCGAGCAGTTCTTC	CASSPHSEQFF
TRBD1	TRBV12-3/TRBV12-4	-	TRBJ1-2	TGTGCCAGCAGACCACAGGGGGCGACCTATGGCTACACCTTC	CASRPQGATYGYTF
-	TRBV28	-	TRBJ2-5	TGTGCCAGCAGTTTTACCGGCCACCTAGAGACCCAGTACTTC	CASSFTGHLETQYF
TRBD2	TRBV20-1	-	TRBJ2-1	TGCAGTGCTACCCAACTAGCGGGAGGAACAACAATGGGGCAGTTCTTC	CSATQLAGGTTMGQFF